This T cell receptor (beta chain) was observed in a study of blood T cell repertoires in COVID-19. On the study more broadly: COVID-19 samples collected from the United States, Italy and Spain covered acute and convalescent phases. T cells, B-cell-depleted T cells, or PBMCs supplied cDNA or gDNA.

The count of this clone is one. Germline CDR1 reads SGDLS; CDR2 reads YYNGEE. The J segment lost 0 bases and the V segment lost 4 bases, leaving 10 bases of the junction unmatched. This CDR3 has 17 amino acids. As processed by the authors: Estimation of nucleated cell counts relied on the amplification of reference gene primers. Clones were sequenced by immunoSEQ multiplex PCR, and TCRdb holds only the in-frame ones, with some missing. D and trimming were read from the DNA, whereas the V and J calls and clone size are those reported in that table. The profile shows under 150,000 clones, approximately 82% of them singletons.

Sample: peripheral blood. The chain joins TRBV9 to TRBJ1-2; 9 nucleotides align to TRBD1. The sequence derives from a man aged 80 or over with active or convalescent COVID-19. The CDR3 loop is CASSPPTGGPSNYGYTF. DNA for the CDR3: TGTGCCAGCAGCCCACCGACAGGGGGACCATCTAACTATGGCTACACCTTC.